Presented here are 28 T cell receptor beta chains from one specimen sequenced in a study of T cells in localized non-small cell lung cancer. The repertoire was sequenced with immunoSEQ multiplex PCR; TCRdb's copy has only in-frame clones and lacks some. The profile covers about 5,100 clones, with around 45% appearing a single time and about 15% taken by the ten largest. Sequencing was performed on lung tumor tissue, taken before any cancer treatment. The receptors originated from a man aged 35-75 years with stage I lung adenocarcinoma.

The gene calls are TRBV2 and TRBJ2-7, with 7 bases matching TRBD1. Trimming cost V 6 bases and J 3 bases; bases outside gene matches: 8. The CDR3 is made up of 14 amino acids. Germline-derived CDR1 and CDR2 are SNHLY and FYNNEI. CDR3: CASRRGQLIYEQYF. CDR3 in DNA: TGTGCCAGCAGGAGGGGACAGCTAATCTACGAGCAGTACTTC.

Turning to this clone: Sequence at one end of the junction differs from germline and may be a read error. This chain uses TRBV6-8 with TRBJ2-5, with 7 bases identical to TRBD2. The CDR3 is 15 residues long. In germline, CDR1 is MNHGY, CDR2 SAAAGT. CDR3 nucleotide sequence: TGTGCCATCAGTGGAGGGAGGGGAGTGGAGGAGACCCAGTACTTC. Residues: CAISGGRGVEETQYF.

V gene TRBV28 combines with J gene TRBJ1-5; 9 bases match TRBD1. Germline CDR1 MDHEN, CDR2 SYDVKM. The CDR3 loop spans 14 amino acids. V dropped 6 bases and J dropped 3; count of bases not matched to a gene: 3. CDR3 protein: CASSGQGINQPQHF. The CDR3 DNA reads TGTGCCAGCAGCGGACAGGGGATCAATCAGCCCCAGCATTTT.

The rearrangement uses TRBV6-8 and TRBJ2-7; D not certain. The CDR3 length is 14 residues. Trimming cost V 6 bases and J 0 bases, with 12 bases left between them. Per germline, CDR1 MNHGY and CDR2 SAAAGT. CDR3 coding DNA: TGTGCCAGCAGGAGGAGCGAGAACTCCTACGAGCAGTACTTC. It codes for CASRRSENSYEQYF.

The CDR3 sequence: CSAEAGDYTGELFF. CDR3 bases: TGCAGCGCCGAGGCGGGGGACTACACCGGGGAGCTGTTTTTT. V gene TRBV29-1 combines with J gene TRBJ2-2, with 7 bases that match TRBD2. The CDR3 covers 14 residues. J lost 3 bases, V lost 7 bases, and 8 bases had no gene match. CDR1 and CDR2 (germline): SQVTM, ANQGSEA.

The chain carries TRBV15 and TRBJ1-2; D possibly corresponds to TRBD1 (5 bases). Trimming cost V 5 bases and J 0 bases, with 13 bases left between them. The length of the CDR3 is 15 residues. The germline gives CDR1 LNHNV, CDR2 YYDKDF (reference sequence). CDR3 sequence reads: CATSRRGGANYGYTF. CDR3 bases: TGTGCCACCAGCCGCCGCGGGGGAGCTAACTATGGCTACACCTTC.

The V and J genes are TRBV28 and TRBJ1-2; a possible D gene is TRBD1 (6 bases). V dropped 6 bases and J dropped 7 bases, with 15 bases sitting between them. The CDR3 has 13 amino acids. Germline V gene lookup returns CDR1 MDHEN and CDR2 SYDVKM. The CDR3 region has the DNA TGTGCCAGCAGACTACAGGGTTCTCTTGGCTACACCTTC. This encodes CASRLQGSLGYTF.

This clone was counted between two and nine times. This chain links TRBV4-1 with TRBJ2-1, with D possibly TRBD2 on 5 matching bases. The CDR3 spans 16 residues. V was cut by 1 base and J by 2 bases, with 12 bases left in between. The germline V gene encodes CDR1 MGHRA and CDR2 YSYEKL. CDR3 DNA: TGCGCCAGCAGCCAAGGTGTAGCCGGGGCCTACAATGAGCAGTTCTTC. This translates into CASSQGVAGAYNEQFF.

The chain combines TRBV29-1 with TRBJ2-1; D is unclear. CDR3 size: 14 residues. V gave up 2 bases and J gave up 0 bases, with 8 bases separating them. Germline assignment: CDR1 SQVTM and CDR2 ANQGSEA. CDR3 bases: TGCAGCGTTGAACCTCCCTACTCCTACAATGAGCAGTTCTTC. Encoded protein: CSVEPPYSYNEQFF.

V usage is TRBV15 and J usage is TRBJ1-5, with TRBD1 as a possible D gene (5 bases). The V end lost 0 bases, the J end lost 2 bases, and 11 bases lay between the germline ends. The CDR3 is 16 amino acids. CDR1 is LNHNV, CDR2 YYDKDF, per germline (reference sequence). The DNA for the CDR3 is TGTGCCACCAGCAGAGATCTAAGGGGCGGCAATCAGCCCCAGCATTTT. Its translation is CATSRDLRGGNQPQHF.

This clone was seen only a few times. This chain joins TRBV7-6 and TRBJ2-1; 10 bases fit TRBD2. The germline gives CDR1 SGHVS, CDR2 FNYEAQ. The CDR3 is 18 residues long. Trimming removed 0 bases from V and 6 bases from J; junction bases left unmatched: 11. CDR3 amino acids: CASSLALLQSGRANEQFF. The CDR3 nucleotides are TGTGCCAGCAGCTTAGCGCTGCTCCAAAGCGGGAGGGCCAATGAGCAGTTCTTC.

This clone was observed a handful of times. The chain links TRBV6-8 to TRBJ2-4; TRBD2 agrees at 8 bases. V dropped 7 bases and J dropped 0; count of bases not matched to a gene: 2. This CDR3 has 14 residues. Germline CDR1 and CDR2: MNHGY and SAAAGT. CDR3 sequence (DNA): TGTGCCAGCACCGGGGGGGTAGCCAAAAACATTCAGTACTTC. Its protein product is CASTGGVAKNIQYF.

The CDR3 loop is CASSDGGYGYTF. As DNA, the CDR3 is TGTGCCAGCAGTGATGGGGGCTATGGCTACACCTTC. The chain employs TRBV6-8 and TRBJ1-2, with D maybe TRBD1 (5 bases). CDR1 and CDR2 from the germline V gene are MNHGY and SAAAGT. The length of the CDR3 is 12 residues. V gave up 5 bases and J gave up 4 bases, with 8 bases separating them.

This clone has a handful of counts. The CDR3 DNA reads TGCAGCGCCCTCATGGGGGTCACCGGGGAGCTGTTTTTT. Translation: CSALMGVTGELFF. The chain employs TRBV29-1 and TRBJ2-2; D may correspond to TRBD1 or TRBD2 (5 bases each). V was pared by 7 bases and J by 4 bases, with 13 bases between. Per the germline V gene, CDR1 is SQVTM and CDR2 is ANQGSEA. CDR3 length: 13 amino acids.

The genes are TRBV15 and TRBJ1-6, with 11 bases lining up with TRBD1. J was trimmed by 9 bases and V by 5 bases; bases with no gene match: 9. Per the germline V gene, CDR1 is LNHNV and CDR2 is YYDKDF (reference sequence). This CDR3 comprises 16 residues. The CDR3 is CATSDRDRGMFSPLHF. The CDR3 nucleotides are TGTGCCACCAGCGACCGGGACAGGGGGATGTTTTCACCCCTCCACTTT.

This clone is deemed medium-sized. This specimen includes other DNA sequences encoding the same CDR3. The rearrangement links TRBV9 to TRBJ2-7; no firm D call. This CDR3 has 15 residues. The germline CDR1 and CDR2 sequences are SGDLS and YYNGEE. V lost 0 bases and J lost 1, with 11 bases in between. CDR3 in amino acids: CASSVGGGFSYEQYF. The CDR3 DNA sequence: TGTGCCAGCAGCGTAGGAGGCGGATTTTCCTACGAGCAGTACTTC. Looking up the rest from reference TRBV9 and TRBJ2-7 gives the full variable domain: DSGVTQTPKHLITATGQRVTLRCSPRSGDLSVYWYQQSLDQGLQFLIQYYNGEERAKGNILERFSAQQFPDLHSELNLSSLELGDSALYFCASSVGGGFSYEQYFGPGTRLTVT.

This clone was found a few times. V gene TRBV6-8 combines with J gene TRBJ2-7; D is perhaps TRBD1 (5 bases). The CDR3 consists of 12 residues. Trimming cost V 6 bases and J 4 bases, with 10 bases left between them. Germline-derived CDR1 and CDR2 are MNHGY and SAAAGT. CDR3 region: CASRGRLYEQYF. For the CDR3, the DNA is TGTGCCAGCAGGGGGCGTTTATACGAGCAGTACTTC.

Only a few counts were recorded for this clone. The gene calls are TRBV11-3 and TRBJ2-7; D is perhaps TRBD2 (6 bases). The CDR3 is 16 amino acids. Trimming stripped 0 bases from V and 3 bases from J, with 15 bases between. The germline gives CDR1 SGHNT, CDR2 YENEEA. The CDR3 DNA reads as TGTGCCAGCAGCTTAGATGTCGGGGGACTCCACTACGAGCAGTACTTC. This translates into CASSLDVGGLHYEQYF.

This clone occurred a few times. The J gene is TRBJ2-4, the V gene TRBV11-3, with D perhaps being TRBD1 or TRBD2 (6 bases each). The length of the CDR3 is 16 residues. Germline lookup yields CDR1 SGHNT and CDR2 YENEEA. The ends were cut back, 3 bases at V and 2 bases at J, with 14 bases in the middle. The CDR3 sequence: CASSLGRTESKNIQYF. The CDR3 DNA follows: TGTGCCAGCAGCTTGGGGAGGACAGAGTCCAAAAACATTCAGTACTTC.

This chain uses TRBV11-3 with TRBJ2-7; 7 positions agree with TRBD2. The junction had 13 bases not matched to a gene; V was cut back by 6 bases and J by 2 bases. CDR1 and CDR2 (germline): SGHNT, YENEEA. The CDR3 has 16 residues. The CDR3 nucleotides are TGTGCCAGCAGTTTGGAAAGCGGGACCGGAACCTACGAGCAGTACTTC. Protein sequence: CASSLESGTGTYEQYF.

This clone is large. DNA for the CDR3: TGTGCCTGGAGTGAGGGTGCTAGCGGGAGAAATGAGCAGTTCTTC. Its translation is CAWSEGASGRNEQFF. J is TRBJ2-1 and V is TRBV30; TRBD2 aligns across 10 bases. The V gene's germline CDR1 is GTSNPN and CDR2 SVGIG (reference sequence). This CDR3 comprises 15 residues. After removal of 1 base from V and 7 bases from J, the junction contained 7 bases not matched to a gene.

V usage is TRBV18 and J usage is TRBJ1-1, with 8 bases identical to TRBD1. Germline loops: CDR1 KGHSH, CDR2 LQKENI. With 3 bases clipped from V and 6 bases from J, the junction kept 6 bases outside the gene matches. This CDR3 contains 14 residues. CDR3 amino acids: CASSPQGAGAEAFF. The CDR3, as DNA: TGTGCCAGCTCACCCCAGGGGGCGGGAGCTGAAGCTTTCTTT.

The rearrangement uses TRBV10-2 and TRBJ2-5; 10 positions agree with TRBD2. The ends lost 7 bases at V and 5 bases at J; junction bases unmatched: 7. Looked up from germline, CDR1 is WSHSY and CDR2 is SAAADI. The CDR3 spans 14 residues. This CDR3 is CASTSSGRGETQYF. The CDR3 nucleotides read TGCGCCAGCACTTCTAGCGGGAGAGGGGAGACCCAGTACTTC.

The chain employs TRBV19 and TRBJ2-6; unclear D gene. V lost 9 bases to trimming and J lost 0 bases, with 9 bases between them. Germline CDR1 and CDR2: LNHDA and SQIVND (reference sequence). The CDR3 length is 14 residues. CDR3 in DNA: TGTGCCAGCCGCCTTTACTCTGGGGCCAACGTCCTGACTTTC. Translating it yields CASRLYSGANVLTF.

Only a few counts were recorded for this clone. The chain links TRBV9 to TRBJ1-3; D not certain. The germline V and J ends were trimmed by 5 bases and 4 bases, with 13 bases remaining between them. The CDR3 loop spans 14 amino acids. Germline V gene sequence: CDR1 SGDLS, CDR2 YYNGEE. CDR3 residues: CASSEWVGGNTIYF. CDR3 DNA sequence: TGTGCCAGCAGTGAATGGGTGGGAGGAAACACCATATATTTT.

This chain joins TRBV28 and TRBJ1-4, with D unresolved. Trimming took off 5 bases at V and 5 bases at J, with 15 bases between the two ends. CDR1 and CDR2 (germline): MDHEN, SYDVKM. The CDR3 totals 15 residues. CDR3 bases: TGTGCCAGCAGTCGTCGGTCAGGATTCAATGAAAAACTGTTTTTT. Protein sequence: CASSRRSGFNEKLFF.

This chain joins TRBV5-1 and TRBJ2-5, with 10 nucleotides matching TRBD2. CDR1 is SGHRS and CDR2 is YFSETQ in the germline V gene. V dropped 2 bases and J dropped 5; count of bases not matched to a gene: 6. This CDR3 spans 15 amino acids. The CDR3 loop is CASSFAAGGPETQYF. CDR3 bases: TGCGCCAGCAGCTTCGCAGCGGGGGGGCCCGAGACCCAGTACTTC.

This sequence joins TRBV25-1 and TRBJ1-2, with 7 bases lining up with TRBD1. The V gene end was trimmed by 3 bases and the J gene end by 5 bases; junction bases not matched to a gene: 3. Germline values: CDR1 MGHDK, CDR2 SYGVNS. The CDR3 is 13 residues long. CDR3 coding DNA: TGTGCCAGCAGTGATCAGACAGGGTATGGCTACACCTTC. Translated, it gives CASSDQTGYGYTF.